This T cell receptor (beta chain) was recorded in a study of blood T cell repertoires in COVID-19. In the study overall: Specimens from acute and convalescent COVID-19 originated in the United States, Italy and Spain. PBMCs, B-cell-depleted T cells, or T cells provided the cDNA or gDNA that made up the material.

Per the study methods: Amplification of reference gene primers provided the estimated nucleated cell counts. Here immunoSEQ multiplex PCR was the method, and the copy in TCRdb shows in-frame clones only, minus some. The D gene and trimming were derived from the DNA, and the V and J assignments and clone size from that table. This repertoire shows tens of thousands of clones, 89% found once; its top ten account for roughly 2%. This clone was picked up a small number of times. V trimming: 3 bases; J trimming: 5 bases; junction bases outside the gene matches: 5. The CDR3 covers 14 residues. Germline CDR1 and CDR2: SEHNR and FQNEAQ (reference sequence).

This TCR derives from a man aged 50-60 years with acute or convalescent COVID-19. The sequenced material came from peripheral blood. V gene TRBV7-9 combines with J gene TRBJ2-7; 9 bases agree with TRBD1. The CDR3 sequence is CASSFPGQGNEQYF. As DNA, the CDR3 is TGTGCCAGCAGCTTCCCGGGACAGGGAAACGAGCAGTACTTC. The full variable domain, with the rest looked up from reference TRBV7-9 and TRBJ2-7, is DTGVSQNPRHKITKRGQNVTFRCDPISEHNRLYWYRQTLGQGPEFLTYFQNEAQLEKSRLLSDRFSAERPKGSFSTLEIQRTEQGDSAMYLCASSFPGQGNEQYFGPGTRLTVT.